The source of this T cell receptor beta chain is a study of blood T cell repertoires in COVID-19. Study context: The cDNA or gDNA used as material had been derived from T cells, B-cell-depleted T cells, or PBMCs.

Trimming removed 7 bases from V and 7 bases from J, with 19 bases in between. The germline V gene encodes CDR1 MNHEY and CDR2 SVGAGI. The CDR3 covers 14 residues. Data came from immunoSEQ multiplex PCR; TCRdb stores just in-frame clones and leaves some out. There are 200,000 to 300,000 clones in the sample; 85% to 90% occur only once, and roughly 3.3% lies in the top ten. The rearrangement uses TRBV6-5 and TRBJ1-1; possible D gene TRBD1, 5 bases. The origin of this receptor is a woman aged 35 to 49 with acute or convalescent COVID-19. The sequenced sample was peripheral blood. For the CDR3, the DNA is TGTGCCAGCAAATCCTCGGGGGACGGAGGTGAAGCTTTCTTT. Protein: CASKSSGDGGEAFF.